This T cell receptor beta chain was observed in a study of blood T cell repertoires in COVID-19. Study overall: Samples came from the United States, Italy and Spain, spanning acute and convalescent COVID-19. The analysed material was cDNA or gDNA that came from T cells, B-cell-depleted T cells, or PBMCs.

Original methodology: It was from reference gene primer amplification that nucleated cell counts were estimated. The repertoire was sequenced with immunoSEQ multiplex PCR; TCRdb's copy has only in-frame clones and lacks some. V and J calls and clone size come straight from that table; D and trimming were deduced from the DNA. This table has 100,000 or so clones, roughly 89% appearing once. Germline V gene sequence: CDR1 SGHAT, CDR2 FQDESV (reference sequence). With 2 bases removed from V and 8 bases from J, the gap between germline ends came to 18 bases. CDR3 length: 15 residues. The chain couples TRBV11-1 to TRBJ1-1; D call uncertain. The sequenced sample was peripheral blood. This clonotype originated in a man in his 70s with active or convalescent COVID-19. CDR3 in amino acids: CASSLFGEVNREAFF. Here the CDR3 DNA reads TGTGCCAGCAGCTTATTTGGGGAGGTGAATCGGGAAGCTTTCTTT.